This T cell receptor beta chain was identified during a study of T cells in women clearing cervical HPV infection. In the study overall: Controls gave blood once infection was undetectable; cases at lesion identification.

The table came from immunoSEQ multiplex PCR; TCRdb's copy has only in-frame clones and leaves some out. This sample's clone table lists approximately 41,000 clones. V lost 3 bases and J lost 1; bases outside the gene matches: 6. The length of the CDR3 is 16 residues. Germline V gene lookup returns CDR1 SGHRS and CDR2 YFSETQ. A word on this clone: The sequenced fragment ends 3 residues before the CDR3 boundary, so the rest is inferred from the germline J gene.

The chain combines TRBV5-1 with TRBJ2-2, with 7 bases fitting TRBD1. The source material was blood buffy coat. The receptor was isolated from a woman between 18 and 69 years old with a cervical HPV16 infection that either progressed to CIN3+ or cleared (not recorded which). CDR3 loop: CASSSNRDRNTGELFF. The sequenced part of the CDR3 DNA is TGCGCCAGCAGCTCTAACCGGGACAGGAACACCGGGGAG.